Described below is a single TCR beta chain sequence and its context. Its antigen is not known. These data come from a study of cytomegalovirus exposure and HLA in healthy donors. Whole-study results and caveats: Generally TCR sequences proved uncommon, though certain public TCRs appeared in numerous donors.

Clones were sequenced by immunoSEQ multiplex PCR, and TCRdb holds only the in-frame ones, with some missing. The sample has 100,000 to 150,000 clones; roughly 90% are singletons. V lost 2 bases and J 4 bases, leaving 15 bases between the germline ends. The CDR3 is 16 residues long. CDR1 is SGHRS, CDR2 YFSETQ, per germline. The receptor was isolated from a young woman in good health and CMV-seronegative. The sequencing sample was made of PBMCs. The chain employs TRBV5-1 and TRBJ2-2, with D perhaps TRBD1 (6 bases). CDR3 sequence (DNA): TGCGCCAGCAGCTTCACGACAGGACGATCCACCGGGGAGCTGTTTTTT. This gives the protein CASSFTTGRSTGELFF.